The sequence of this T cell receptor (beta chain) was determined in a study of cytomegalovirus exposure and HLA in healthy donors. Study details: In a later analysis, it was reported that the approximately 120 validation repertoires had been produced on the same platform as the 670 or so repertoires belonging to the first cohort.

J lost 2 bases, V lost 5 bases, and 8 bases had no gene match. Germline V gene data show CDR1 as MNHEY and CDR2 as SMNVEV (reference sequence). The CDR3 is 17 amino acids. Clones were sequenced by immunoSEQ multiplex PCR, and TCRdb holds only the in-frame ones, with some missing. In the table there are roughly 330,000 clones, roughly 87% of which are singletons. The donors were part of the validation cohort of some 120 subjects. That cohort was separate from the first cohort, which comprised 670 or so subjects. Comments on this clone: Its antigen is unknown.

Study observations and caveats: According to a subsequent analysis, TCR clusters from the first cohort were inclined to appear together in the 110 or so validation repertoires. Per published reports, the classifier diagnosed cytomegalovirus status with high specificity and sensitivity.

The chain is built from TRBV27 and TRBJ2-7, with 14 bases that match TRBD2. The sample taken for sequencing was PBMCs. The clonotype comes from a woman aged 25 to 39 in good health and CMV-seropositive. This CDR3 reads CASSPGLAGADPYEQYF. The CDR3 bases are TGTGCCAGCAGTCCGGGACTAGCGGGAGCTGACCCCTACGAGCAGTACTTC.